A single sample is the source of the 4 T cell receptor beta chains below, sequenced in a study of T cell responses to AZD1222 COVID-19 vaccine. TCRdb's table, derived via immunoSEQ multiplex PCR, lists solely in-frame clones and lacks some. The sample includes 150,000 to 200,000 clones, roughly 93% of them seen just once. The sequencing used peripheral blood, collected on day 0 of AZD1222 vaccination. The source is an adult in good health.

The rearrangement uses TRBV15 and TRBJ1-5; D perhaps matches TRBD1 (6 bases). The length of the CDR3 is 17 residues. V was shortened by 1 base and J by 0 bases, with 13 bases between the two germline ends. From germline, CDR1 is LNHNV and CDR2 YYDKDF (reference sequence). In DNA, the CDR3 is TGTGCCACCAGCAGAGGGGGGCACAGGGCTAGCAATCAGCCCCAGCATTTT. It yields the protein CATSRGGHRASNQPQHF.

This chain joins TRBV19 and TRBJ1-3, with a tentative D call TRBD1 (5 bases). The germline V gene encodes CDR1 LNHDA and CDR2 SQIVND (reference sequence). V gave up 3 bases and J gave up 0 bases, with 9 bases separating them. The CDR3 consists of 15 residues. CDR3 coding DNA: TGTGCCAGTAGTATGCTGAGGGGCTCTGGAAACACCATATATTTT. This encodes CASSMLRGSGNTIYF.

The chain links TRBV11-3 to TRBJ2-7, with TRBD2 as a possible D gene (5 bases). From germline, CDR1 is SGHNT and CDR2 YENEEA. Trimming removed 6 bases from V and 5 bases from J, with 14 bases in between. CDR3 length: 13 residues. The CDR3 region is CASSLGPTNEQYF. CDR3 sequence (DNA): TGTGCCAGCAGTCTCGGACCGACTAACGAGCAGTACTTC.

Only one count was recorded for this clone. The genes are TRBV28 and TRBJ1-2; 8 bases map to TRBD1. After removal of 8 bases from V and 0 bases from J, the junction contained 8 bases not matched to a gene. Germline V gives CDR1 MDHEN, CDR2 SYDVKM. The CDR3 length is 15 residues. The CDR3 DNA reads as TGTGCCAGCCGGGGGACAGGAACAGCTAACTATGGCTACACCTTC. This encodes CASRGTGTANYGYTF.